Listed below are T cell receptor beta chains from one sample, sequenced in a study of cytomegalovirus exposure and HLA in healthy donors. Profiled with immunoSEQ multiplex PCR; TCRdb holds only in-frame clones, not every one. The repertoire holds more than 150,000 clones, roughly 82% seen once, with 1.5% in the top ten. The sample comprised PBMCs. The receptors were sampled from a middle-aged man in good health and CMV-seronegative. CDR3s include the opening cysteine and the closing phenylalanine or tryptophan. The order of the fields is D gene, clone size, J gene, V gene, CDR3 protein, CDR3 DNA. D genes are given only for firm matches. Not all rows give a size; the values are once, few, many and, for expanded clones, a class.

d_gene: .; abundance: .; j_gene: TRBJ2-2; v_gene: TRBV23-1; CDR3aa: CASSPRVRGWCTGELFF; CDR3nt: TGCGCCAGCAGTCCCAGAGTCCGAGGGTGGTGCACCGGGGAGCTGTTTTTT
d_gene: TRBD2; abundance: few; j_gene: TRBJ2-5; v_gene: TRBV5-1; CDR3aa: CASRETAGGFLETQYF; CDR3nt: TGCGCCAGCAGAGAGACAGCGGGAGGGTTCCTAGAGACCCAGTACTTC
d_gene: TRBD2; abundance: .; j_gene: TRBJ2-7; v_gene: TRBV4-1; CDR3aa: CASSQVLSGVSRGQYF; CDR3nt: TGCGCCAGCAGCCAAGTTTTGAGCGGGGTGTCTCGAGGGCAGTACTTC
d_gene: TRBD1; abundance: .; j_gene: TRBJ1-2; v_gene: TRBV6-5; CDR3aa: CASRTGGSGYTF; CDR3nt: TGTGCCAGCAGGACAGGGGGCTCGGGCTACACCTTC
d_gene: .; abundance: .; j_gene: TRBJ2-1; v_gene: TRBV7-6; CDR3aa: CASSSGVEQFF; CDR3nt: TGTGCCAGCAGCTCGGGTGTGGAGCAGTTCTTC
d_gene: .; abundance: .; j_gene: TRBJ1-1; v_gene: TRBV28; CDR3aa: CASRSLQYRSGAFF; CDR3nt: TGTGCCAGCAGATCACTCCAGTACAGAAGTGGAGCTTTCTTT
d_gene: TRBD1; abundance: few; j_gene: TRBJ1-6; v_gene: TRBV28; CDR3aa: CASTRGQTNSPLHF; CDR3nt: TGTGCCAGCACCCGGGGACAGACTAATTCACCCCTCCACTTT
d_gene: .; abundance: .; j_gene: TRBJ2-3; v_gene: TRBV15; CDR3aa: CATSRIYTDTQYF; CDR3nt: TGTGCCACCAGCAGAATCTACACAGATACGCAGTATTTT
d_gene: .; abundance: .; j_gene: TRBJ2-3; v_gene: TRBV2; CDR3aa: CASSEASGGQGYDTQYF; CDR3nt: TGTGCCAGCAGTGAAGCGAGCGGGGGACAGGGTTACGATACGCAGTATTTT
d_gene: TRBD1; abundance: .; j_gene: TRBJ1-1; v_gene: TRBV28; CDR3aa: CASSPRGRTEAFF; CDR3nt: TGTGCCAGCAGTCCAAGGGGGCGGACTGAAGCTTTCTTT
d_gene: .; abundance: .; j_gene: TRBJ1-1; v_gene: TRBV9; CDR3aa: CASMRDTEAFF; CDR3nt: TGTGCCAGCATGAGAGACACTGAAGCTTTCTTT
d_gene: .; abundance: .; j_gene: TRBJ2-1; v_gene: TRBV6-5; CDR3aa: CASSLNSNEQFF; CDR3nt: TGTGCCAGCAGTTTAAACTCCAATGAGCAGTTCTTC
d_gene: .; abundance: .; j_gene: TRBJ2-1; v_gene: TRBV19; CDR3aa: CASSSSRVSHNEQFF; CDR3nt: TGTGCCAGTAGTAGCTCGAGGGTATCCCACAATGAGCAGTTCTTC
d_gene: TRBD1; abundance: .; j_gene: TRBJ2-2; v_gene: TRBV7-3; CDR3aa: CASSSPGQGATDTGELFF; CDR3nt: TGTGCCAGCAGCTCACCGGGACAGGGGGCAACTGACACCGGGGAGCTGTTTTTT
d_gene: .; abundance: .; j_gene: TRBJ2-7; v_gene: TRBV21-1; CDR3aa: CASSNATAGPSYEQYF; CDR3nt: TGTGCCAGCAGCAATGCCACCGCAGGGCCTTCCTACGAGCAATACTTC
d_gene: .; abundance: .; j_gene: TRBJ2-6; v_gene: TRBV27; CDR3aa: CASWQATSGANVLTF; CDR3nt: TGTGCCAGCTGGCAGGCGACCTCTGGGGCCAACGTCCTGACTTTC
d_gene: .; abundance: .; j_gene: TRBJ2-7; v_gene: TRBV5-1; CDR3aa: CASSLTQGYEQYF; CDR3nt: TGCGCCAGCAGCCTAACACAGGGATACGAGCAGTACTTC
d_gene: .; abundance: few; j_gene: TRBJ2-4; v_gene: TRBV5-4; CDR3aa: CASSLGGAKNIQYF; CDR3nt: TGTGCCAGCAGCTTAGGTGGGGCAAAAAACATTCAGTACTTC
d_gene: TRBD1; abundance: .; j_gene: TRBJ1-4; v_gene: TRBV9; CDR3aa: CASSSLQGGGEKLFF; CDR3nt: TGTGCCAGCAGCTCCCTACAGGGGGGTGGGGAAAAACTGTTTTTT
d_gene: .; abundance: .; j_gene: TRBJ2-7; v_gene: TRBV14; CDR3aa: CASSFYRDEQYF; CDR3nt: TGTGCCAGCAGCTTCTACAGGGACGAGCAGTACTTC
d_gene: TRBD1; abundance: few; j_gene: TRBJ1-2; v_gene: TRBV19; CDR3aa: CASSSGTGGDYGYTF; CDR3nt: TGTGCCAGTAGTTCCGGGACAGGGGGCGACTATGGCTACACCTTC
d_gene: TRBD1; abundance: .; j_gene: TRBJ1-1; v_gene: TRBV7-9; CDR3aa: CASSWGQGNTEAFF; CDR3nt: TGTGCCAGCAGCTGGGGACAGGGAAACACTGAAGCTTTCTTT
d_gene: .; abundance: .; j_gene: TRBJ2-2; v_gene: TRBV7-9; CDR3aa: CSSSLGPGGSTGELFF; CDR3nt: TGTTCCAGCAGCTTAGGTCCCGGAGGGTCCACCGGGGAGCTGTTTTTT